The following is a T cell receptor (beta chain) sequence with its context. Its specific antigen is unknown. It has no much larger one-base neighbor in the sample; base qualities were not kept. To sequence the TCRbeta CDR3 region, genomic DNA was isolated from the sorted cells. TCRbeta CDR3 regions were sequenced using the immunoSEQ Assay. TCRdb's version of the immuneACCESS table is confined to in-frame rearrangements and falls short of the full clone set. An unresolved V gene accounts for under half of the shortfall where checked; the remainder is of unknown origin. The sample table records under 90,000 clones; roughly 87% of these occur just once. Roughly 0.17% of the sample is taken by the ten largest. This record comes from a study of OX40 agonist ivuxolimab in advanced cancers. Background for the entire study: The costimulatory receptor OX40 (CD134) was targeted by ivuxolimab, a fully human IgG2 agonistic monoclonal antibody. Partial responses occurred in three dose-escalation patients, of whom one had hepatocellular carcinoma and two had cutaneous melanoma. The paper covers the monotherapy dose-escalation part of the phase I ivuxolimab trial, which included N ≈ 57 patients. Among the roughly 52 dose-escalation patients, approximately 20 had hepatocellular carcinoma, 15 or so melanoma, 9 renal cell carcinoma and 9 head and neck cancer. The dose-escalation cohort was around 83% male with a mean age of approximately 60 years, ranging from 23 to 79. Peripheral TCRbeta sequencing was intended to test whether TCR sequence diversity was altered and clonal T-cell expansion was caused by ivuxolimab. Intravenous ivuxolimab was administered to patients every 2 weeks at six dose levels: 0.01, 0.1, 0.3, 1.5, 3 and 10 mg/kg. Prior anti-PD-1, anti-PD-L1 or anti-CTLA-4 therapy was permitted, and checkpoint inhibitors had been received by roughly 42% of dose-escalation patients. What the study reported, not specific to this receptor: After ivuxolimab, CD8+ T cells had more expanded clones than CD4+ T cells on average. Low levels of normalized T-cell clonal expansion were also seen in some patients who did not respond. Antigen specificity was not determined for the clonally expanded peripheral T cells. At doses from 0.1 to 3.0 mg/kg, clonal expansion was seen in both CD4+ and CD8+ blood T cells between baseline and week 6. In partial responders in the 0.1-3.0 mg/kg groups, normalized peripheral clonal expansion was found to be among the lowest, especially among CD8+ T cells.

Deletion took 3 bases off V and 8 bases off J, with a span of 20 bases between the germline ends. The CDR3 runs 15 residues from the cysteine to the phenylalanine. Left in the record is the CDR3 DNA by itself, 45 bases read in frame from the first base. Via the germline V gene, CDR1 is MDHEN and CDR2 SYDVKM. Patients with a history of autoimmune disease or receiving systemic immunosuppression were excluded from the trial. Peripheral blood for TCR sequencing was drawn from every dose cohort at baseline, at cycle 4 day 1 and at cycle 7 day 1. The samples were taken from a phase I, first-in-human, multicenter, open-label dose-escalation trial of ivuxolimab. The trial enrolled adults with locally advanced or metastatic head and neck squamous cell, hepatocellular, melanoma or renal cell carcinoma. CD4+ and CD8+ T cells were sorted separately from peripheral blood before TCR sequencing.

This TCR came from an adult with an advanced solid tumor such as melanoma, head and neck, liver or kidney cancer. The rearrangement joined TRBV28 to TRBJ2-7; no D gene is confidently identified. Sample: CD4+ or CD8+ T cells sorted from blood, taken in a trial of the OX40 agonist ivuxolimab. The nucleotide sequence reads TGTGCCAGCAGTTTTCAGGCAGAGGATCTACGAAAGCAGTACTTC. It translates to CASSFQAEDLRKQYF.